Listed here are 9 T cell receptor beta chains from one sample, sequenced in a study of neurological immune-mediated disorders. TCRdb recomputed calls from the 5' RACE reads with MiXCR, one row per CDR3 protein. The sample holds more than 20,000 distinct CDR3 sequences, almost 2.5% seen once. The specimen sequenced was PBMCs. All receptors come from a woman aged 45 to 65 with multiple sclerosis.

This clonotype was counted ten times or more. The gene calls are TRBV29-1 and TRBJ1-4, with 8 bases identical to TRBD1. Per the germline V gene, CDR1 is SQVTM and CDR2 is ANQGSEA. V shed 6 bases and J 8 bases; nucleotides not matched to a gene: 5. The CDR3 runs 12 residues. The CDR3 sequence is CSVLGTGEKLFF. The CDR3, as DNA: TGCAGCGTACTAGGGACAGGCGAAAAACTGTTTTTT.

This clonotype was counted many times. This chain links TRBV27 with TRBJ2-3, with no clear D. V lost 5 bases, J lost 3 bases, and 9 bases lay in between. CDR1 is MNHEY and CDR2 is SMNVEV in the germline V gene (reference sequence). The CDR3 extends over 13 amino acids. This chain's CDR3 is CASSTATTDTQYF. In nucleotides, the CDR3 is TGTGCCAGCAGTACCGCGACTACAGATACGCAGTATTTT.

Regarding this clonotype: Given a much more abundant clone one base away, this may be a read error. V and J are TRBV11-3 and TRBJ2-7; D is uncertain. V gave up 7 bases and J gave up 2 bases, with 12 bases separating them. Germline lookup yields CDR1 SGHNT and CDR2 YENEEA. This CDR3 has 13 amino acids. DNA of the CDR3: TGTGCCAGCAAGACACCACACGCCTACGAGCAGTACTTC. This encodes CASKTPHAYEQYF.

This clonotype was seen repeatedly, ten times or more. The rearrangement joins TRBV6-5 to TRBJ1-2; TRBD1 matches 9 bases. The CDR3 is 13 residues long. CDR1 and CDR2 (germline): MNHEY, SVGAGI. The J segment lost 8 bases and the V segment lost 4 bases, leaving 5 bases of the junction unmatched. CDR3 in amino acids: CASSSGTGQGYTF. DNA for the CDR3: TGTGCCAGCAGTTCCGGGACAGGGCAGGGCTACACCTTC.

The rearrangement links TRBV3-1 to TRBJ2-7, with D unclear. The CDR3 sequence is 12 residues long. Germline V gene lookup returns CDR1 LGHDT and CDR2 YNNKEL (reference sequence). The V end was cut by 1 base, the J end by 5 bases, with 6 bases between. The CDR3 region is CASSQVEDEQYF. Here the CDR3 DNA reads TGTGCCAGCAGCCAAGTTGAGGACGAGCAGTACTTC.

The sample holds many counts of this clonotype. V usage is TRBV9 and J usage is TRBJ2-7, with 9 positions matching TRBD2. CDR3 size: 15 residues. With V trimmed by 4 bases and J by 7 bases, 12 bases remained unmatched. The V gene's germline CDR1 is SGDLS and CDR2 YYNGEE. CDR3 bases: TGTGCCAGCAGCTCCCGACTAGCGGCGGTTGGGGAGCAGTACTTC. This sequence encodes CASSSRLAAVGEQYF.

This clonotype was detected ten times or more. The chain couples TRBV7-9 to TRBJ2-5; D remains ambiguous. The CDR3 loop spans 12 amino acids. The germline V gene encodes CDR1 SEHNR and CDR2 FQNEAQ (reference sequence). V was cut by 4 bases and J by 0 bases, with 3 bases left in between. In DNA form, the CDR3 reads TGTGCCAGCAGCTCCTACCAAGAGACCCAGTACTTC. This sequence encodes CASSSYQETQYF.

Sample share makes this clonotype medium-sized. V usage is TRBV4-2 and J usage is TRBJ1-2, with D possibly being TRBD1 (5 bases). Trimming took 5 bases from V and 5 from J, leaving 12 bases between them. This CDR3 has 13 residues. The germline V gene has CDR1 LGHNA and CDR2 YNFKEQ. As DNA, the CDR3 is TGTGCCAGCAGCGAGGGAGGGGCGTATGGCTACACCTTC. Amino acids: CASSEGGAYGYTF.

This clonotype showed up many times. The chain recombines TRBV29-1 with TRBJ2-2; D might be TRBD1 or TRBD2, each matching 5 bases. The germline gives CDR1 SQVTM, CDR2 ANQGSEA. Trimming cost V 6 bases and J 0 bases, with 11 bases left between them. The CDR3 runs 14 residues. The CDR3 sequence is CSVGAVTNTGELFF. The CDR3 nucleotides read TGCAGCGTCGGGGCGGTCACGAACACCGGGGAGCTGTTTTTT.